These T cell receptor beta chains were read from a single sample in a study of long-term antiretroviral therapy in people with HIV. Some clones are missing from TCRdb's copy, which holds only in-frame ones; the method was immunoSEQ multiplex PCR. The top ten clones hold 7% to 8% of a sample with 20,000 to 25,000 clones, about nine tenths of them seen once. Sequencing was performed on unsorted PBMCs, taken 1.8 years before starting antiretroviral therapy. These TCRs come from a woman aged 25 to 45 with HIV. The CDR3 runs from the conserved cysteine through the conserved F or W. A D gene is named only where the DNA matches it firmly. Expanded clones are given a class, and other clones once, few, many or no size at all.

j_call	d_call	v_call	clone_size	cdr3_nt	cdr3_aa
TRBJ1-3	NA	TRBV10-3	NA	TGTGCCATCACGGAAGGAATGGACACCATATATTTT	CAITEGMDTIYF
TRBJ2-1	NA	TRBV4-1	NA	TGCGCCAGCAGCCGCGGCCTCCCTAGGGATGAGCAGTTCTTC	CASSRGLPRDEQFF
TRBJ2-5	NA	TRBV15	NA	TGTGCCACCAGTACGGGGGCCTCGCAAGAGACCCAGTACTTC	CATSTGASQETQYF
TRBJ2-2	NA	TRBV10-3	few	TGTGCCATCAGTGAGTTGACCGGGGACACCGGGGAGCTGTTTTTT	CAISELTGDTGELFF
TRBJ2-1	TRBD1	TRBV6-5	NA	TGTGCCAGCAGTTCTAGGACAGGGACGTCCTACAATGAGCAGTTCTTC	CASSSRTGTSYNEQFF
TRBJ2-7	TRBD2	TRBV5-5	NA	TGTGCCAGCAGCTTGGACGCCGGGGGGACCCCCTACGAGCAGTACTTC	CASSLDAGGTPYEQYF
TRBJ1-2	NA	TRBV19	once	TGTGCCAGTAGAACGACAGCCTCCTCCTATGGCTACACCTTC	CASRTTASSYGYTF
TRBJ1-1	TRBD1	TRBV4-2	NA	TGTGCCAGCAGCCAAGAACGCTTCCGGGACAGGGGGTGGGTAGAAGCTTTCTTT	CASSQERFRDRGWVEAFF
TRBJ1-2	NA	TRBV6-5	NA	TGTGCCACCCTCAGGTTAGGGGGCTACACCTTC	CATLRLGGYTF
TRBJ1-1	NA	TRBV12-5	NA	TGTGCTAGTGGCCCGACCCGTACCGGGCTAAACACTGAAGCTTTCTTT	CASGPTRTGLNTEAFF
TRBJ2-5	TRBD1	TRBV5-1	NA	TGCGCCAGCGGAGGGGGACAGGGCGTAGAGACCCAGTACTTC	CASGGGQGVETQYF
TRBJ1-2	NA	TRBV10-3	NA	TGTGCCATCAGTGAGTGGGACCCATCGATTAATGGCTACACCTTC	CAISEWDPSINGYTF
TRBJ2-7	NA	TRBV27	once	TGTGCCAGCAGTTTGACAGGAGCATCCTACGAGCAGTACTTC	CASSLTGASYEQYF
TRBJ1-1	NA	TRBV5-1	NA	TGCGCCAGCAGCTTGAGTCGGGACACTGAAGCTTTCTTT	CASSLSRDTEAFF
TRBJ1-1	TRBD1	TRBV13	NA	TGTGCCAGCAGCCCTAGGACAGGGGCCGCCACTGAAGCTTTCTTT	CASSPRTGAATEAFF
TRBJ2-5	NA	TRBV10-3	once	TGTGCCATCAGTGAGTCAAAGATACAAGAGACCCAGTACTTC	CAISESKIQETQYF
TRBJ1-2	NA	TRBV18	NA	TGTGCCAGCTCACCAACCCTAGACAGCCACTATGGCTACACCTTC	CASSPTLDSHYGYTF
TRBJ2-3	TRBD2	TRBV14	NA	TGTGCCAGCAGCCAGGGGGGGATCGGGGATACGCAGTATTTT	CASSQGGIGDTQYF
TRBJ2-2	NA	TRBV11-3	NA	TGTGCCAGCAGCTTCATTGTCAACGGGGAGCTGTTTTTT	CASSFIVNGELFF
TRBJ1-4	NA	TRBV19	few	TGTGCCAGTAGTACGGCCCACACTAATGAAAAACTGTTTTTT	CASSTAHTNEKLFF
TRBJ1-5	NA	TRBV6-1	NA	TGTGCCAGCAGTGGGTCGGTTTATCAGCCCCAGCATTTT	CASSGSVYQPQHF
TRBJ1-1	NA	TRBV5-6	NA	TGTGCCAGCAGCCCCCCGGGGGGACTGGATCTGAACACTGAAGCTTTCTTT	CASSPPGGLDLNTEAFF
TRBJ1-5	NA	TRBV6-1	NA	TGTGCCAGCAGGGAGGCGGCGCAGCCCCAGCATTTT	CASREAAQPQHF
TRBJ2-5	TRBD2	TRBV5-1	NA	TGCGCCAGCAGCTCAGGCGGACTAGCGGGGGGCCTGGGCGAGACCCAGTACTTC	CASSSGGLAGGLGETQYF
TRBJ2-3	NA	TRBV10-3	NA	TGTGCCATCAGAAACACAGCGACTAGCACAGATACGCAGTATTTT	CAIRNTATSTDTQYF
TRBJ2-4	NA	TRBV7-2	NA	TGTGCCAGCAGCTTAGGGTATCAACCAGGAAGGACCAAAAACATTCAGTACTTC	CASSLGYQPGRTKNIQYF
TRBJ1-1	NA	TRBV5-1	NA	TGCGCCAGCAGCTTGGAGGGCGGGGTTGGGAACACTGAAGCTTTCTTT	CASSLEGGVGNTEAFF
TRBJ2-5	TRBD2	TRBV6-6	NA	TGTGCCAGCAGTCGGACTAGCGGGGGGGGAGAGACCCAGTACTTC	CASSRTSGGGETQYF
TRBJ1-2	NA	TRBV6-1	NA	TGTGCCAGCAGTGAGGCTGCTAACTATGGCTACACCTTC	CASSEAANYGYTF
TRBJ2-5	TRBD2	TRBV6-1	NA	TGTGCCAGCAGTAGCGGGGGGGCCTTGGAGACCCAGTACTTC	CASSSGGALETQYF
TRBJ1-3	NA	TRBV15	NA	TGTGCCACCAGCAGGGGAGACACCCAAGGAAACACCATATATTTT	CATSRGDTQGNTIYF